Here is one T cell receptor beta chain with its context. Its binding antigen is unknown. Qualities for individual bases were not recorded, and no much larger clone is one base off. This sample stems from a study of control samples from healthy donors and cancer patients (dated by TCRdb to 2020 to 2021). Germline trimming amounts to 1 base on V and 5 bases on J, with 7 as the count of junction bases outside the gene matches. The CDR3 starts with the cysteine, ends with the phenylalanine, and has 15 residues. The only DNA kept is the CDR3, 45 bases in frame from the first base. The germline V gene (reference sequence) gives CDR1 as SEHNR and CDR2 as FQNEAQ. The library was produced with the immunoSEQ multiplex PCR assay. As stored in TCRdb, this immuneACCESS dataset retains in-frame rearrangements with V and J assigned. A fraction of the clones does not appear; measured against another copy, unresolved V genes explain less than half of the discrepancy, and the remainder lacks a known reason. In this sample the table shows fewer than 85,000 clones, over 90% of which occur a single time. The ten largest clones represent 2.8% of the sample.

The receptor chain draws on TRBV7-9 and TRBJ1-1; TRBD1 lines up with 7 middle nucleotides. The receptor was derived from a young woman in good health. Sequences were obtained from blood. CDR3 sequence: CASSLGQGTSTEAFF. The nucleotides read TGTGCCAGCAGCTTAGGACAGGGTACATCGACTGAAGCTTTCTTT.